The source of this T cell receptor beta chain is a study of T cell responses to AZD1222 COVID-19 vaccine. Looking at the study overall: Investigators merged groups given second doses at roughly 4 or roughly 12 weeks. General study results and limits: Among the donors, most were white British and more were female, and clonal diversity was possibly underestimated. Vaccine-associated CD4 TCRs spanned spike, dominant at 160-218 and 743-854.

Note on this clone: Antigen: not known.

Profiled with immunoSEQ multiplex PCR; TCRdb holds only in-frame clones, not every one. The table lists roughly 180,000 clones, 90% to 95% of them singletons. Germline V gene sequence: CDR1 GTSNPN, CDR2 SVGIG (reference sequence). The CDR3 is 13 amino acids. The V end lost 6 bases, the J end lost 6 bases, and 18 bases lay between the germline ends. This receptor was taken from an adult in good health. This rearrangement joins TRBV30 to TRBJ2-7; D might be TRBD1 (5 bases). Sequences were derived from peripheral blood, sampled on day 0 of AZD1222 vaccination. CDR3 DNA sequence: TGTGCCTGCACGACAGTAAGGGCCCGCGAGCAGTACTTC. Translation gives CACTTVRAREQYF.